The 27 T cell receptor beta chains below come from one sample, sequenced in a study of human T cells and chemical hapten exposure. Each CDR3 protein gets one entry after TCRdb re-called the RACE reads with MiXCR. This table has some 90,000 distinct CDR3 sequences, 11% appearing once. Time point specified: patch test 3, about 24 weeks after DPC sensitization. As for treatment: therapeutic diphenylcyclopropenone sensitization with weekly scalp DPC. This specimen was whole blood, taken in connection with sensitization to the hapten diphenylcyclopropenone (DPC). The source is a woman in her twenties or thirties with alopecia areata. Some clones in this sample may be carry-over from other donors' samples.

CDR3 nucleotides: TGTGCCATCAGTGGTCCTCCGGGACAGCACTTCTCTGGGGCCAACGTCCTGACTTTC. Its protein product is CAISGPPGQHFSGANVLTF. This rearrangement joins TRBV10-3 to TRBJ2-6; TRBD1 matches 7 bases. V shed 4 bases, J shed 0 bases, and the junction held 12 bases outside the gene matches. Germline CDR1 and CDR2: ENHRY and SYGVKD. This CDR3 has 19 amino acids.

The chain uses TRBV14 and TRBJ2-1, with D tentatively TRBD2 (6 bases). Looked up from germline, CDR1 is SGHDN and CDR2 is FVKESK. The CDR3 spans 15 residues. Trimming took 6 bases from V and 2 from J, leaving 14 bases between them. CDR3 in DNA: TGTGCCAGCAGTCCCGGGGTAGCGGCCTACAATGAGCAGTTCTTC. This translates into CASSPGVAAYNEQFF. Together with reference TRBV14 and TRBJ2-1, the CDR3 gives the full variable domain: EAGVTQFPSHSVIEKGQTVTLRCDPISGHDNLYWYRRVMGKEIKFLLHFVKESKQDESGMPNNRFLAERTGGTYSTLKVQPAELEDSGVYFCASSPGVAAYNEQFFGPGTRLTVL.

The chain couples TRBV28 to TRBJ1-1; no firm D call. CDR1 MDHEN and CDR2 SYDVKM come from the germline V gene. This CDR3 has 13 residues. The V end lost 2 bases, the J end lost 5 bases, and 9 bases lay between the germline ends. The CDR3 sequence is CASSLRLGTEAFF. The CDR3 coding sequence is TGTGCCAGCAGTTTAAGGTTAGGGACTGAAGCTTTCTTT.

This clonotype was found a few times. The DNA for the CDR3 is TGCAGCGTTACGACAGGAACTGATGGCTACACCTTC. Protein product: CSVTTGTDGYTF. The V and J genes are TRBV29-1 and TRBJ1-2; weak D call: TRBD1 (6 bases). CDR3 length: 12 residues. V was pared by 5 bases and J by 6 bases, with 13 bases between. The germline V gene encodes CDR1 SQVTM and CDR2 ANQGSEA.

This clonotype was counted ten times or more. The rearrangement joins TRBV12-5 to TRBJ2-5; D is unclear. Between the trimmed V and J ends, which lost 7 bases and 3 bases, there was a span of 6 bases. The CDR3 length is 11 residues. Germline V gene sequence: CDR1 LGHNT, CDR2 FRNRAP. The CDR3 sequence: CASALKETQYF. CDR3 DNA sequence: TGTGCTAGTGCCCTAAAAGAGACCCAGTACTTC.

The CDR3: CASSTPQGTQPQHF. For the CDR3, the DNA is TGTGCCAGCAGTACCCCACAGGGTACTCAGCCCCAGCATTTT. This chain joins TRBV28 and TRBJ1-5, with D tentatively TRBD1 (6 bases). The germline gives CDR1 MDHEN, CDR2 SYDVKM. This CDR3 contains 14 residues. Trimming took 5 bases from V and 6 from J, leaving 14 bases between them. Looking up the rest from reference TRBV28 and TRBJ1-5 gives the full variable domain: DVKVTQSSRYLVKRTGEKVFLECVQDMDHENMFWYRQDPGLGLRLIYFSYDVKMKEKGDIPEGYSVSREKKERFSLILESASTNQTSMYLCASSTPQGTQPQHFGDGTRLSIL.

The gene calls are TRBV6-5 and TRBJ2-3; D is ambiguous. Trimming pared 5 bases from V and 8 bases from J, leaving 11 bases between. This CDR3 has 12 residues. Germline loops: CDR1 MNHEY, CDR2 SVGAGI. CDR3 DNA: TGTGCCAGCAGTCCCCTATGGGGTACGCAGTATTTT. Translating gives CASSPLWGTQYF.

This clonotype was detected only a few times. The rearrangement links TRBV4-1 to TRBJ2-7, with a tentative D call TRBD1 (5 bases). The CDR3 has 14 residues. Germline-derived CDR1 and CDR2 are MGHRA and YSYEKL. The V and J ends lost 0 bases and 7 bases respectively, with 13 bases between them. DNA of the CDR3: TGCGCCAGCAGCCAAGACTATAGGGGTCGGGAGCAGTACGTC. This codes for CASSQDYRGREQYV.

This clonotype was counted only a few times. The chain is built from TRBV5-4 and TRBJ2-7, with D possibly being TRBD2 (6 bases). CDR3 size: 16 residues. Germline assignment: CDR1 SGHNT and CDR2 YYREEE (reference sequence). Trimming shortened V by 1 base and J by 7 bases, and 21 bases separated the two germline ends. The CDR3 protein is CASSLSRETALEEQYF. CDR3 DNA sequence: TGTGCCAGCAGCTTGTCACGGGAGACGGCCTTGGAGGAGCAGTACTTC.

Ten or more counts support this clonotype. The chain is built from TRBV27 and TRBJ1-5; D not certain. This CDR3 contains 14 residues. Looked up from germline, CDR1 is MNHEY and CDR2 is SMNVEV (reference sequence). V was trimmed by 3 bases and J by 1 base, leaving 7 bases between them. CDR3 DNA: TGTGCCAGCAGTTTCGCGGCCAGCAATCAGCCCCAGCATTTT. Translated: CASSFAASNQPQHF.

This clonotype occurred many times. The chain is built from TRBV20-1 and TRBJ1-2; D remains ambiguous. V dropped 1 base and J dropped 4 bases, with 13 bases sitting between them. The germline V gene encodes CDR1 DFQATT and CDR2 SNEGSKA (reference sequence). The CDR3 extends over 14 amino acids. This chain's CDR3 is CSARGNINFYGYTF. CDR3 nucleotide sequence: TGCAGTGCTAGAGGCAATATAAATTTCTATGGCTACACCTTC.

This clonotype was counted at least ten times. V and J are TRBV28 and TRBJ1-6; the D is unclear. The germline V and J ends were trimmed by 7 bases and 8 bases, with 12 bases remaining between them. The germline V gene has CDR1 MDHEN and CDR2 SYDVKM. The CDR3 length is 13 residues. The CDR3 protein is CASTPGSYSPLHF. DNA of the CDR3: TGTGCCAGCACCCCGGGTTCCTATTCACCCCTCCACTTT.

The chain joins TRBV28 to TRBJ2-1, with 7 bases fitting TRBD1. The germline gives CDR1 MDHEN, CDR2 SYDVKM. After removal of 5 bases from V and 4 bases from J, the junction contained 5 bases not matched to a gene. This CDR3 is built from 14 residues. As DNA, the CDR3 is TGTGCCAGCAGTCTCCGACAGGGATACAATGAGCAGTTCTTC. Amino acid sequence: CASSLRQGYNEQFF. Combining the CDR3 with reference TRBV28 and TRBJ2-1 gives the whole variable domain DVKVTQSSRYLVKRTGEKVFLECVQDMDHENMFWYRQDPGLGLRLIYFSYDVKMKEKGDIPEGYSVSREKKERFSLILESASTNQTSMYLCASSLRQGYNEQFFGPGTRLTVL.

In this sample, this clonotype turned up many times. This sequence joins TRBV2 and TRBJ2-7; D unresolved. The CDR3 extends over 15 amino acids. Germline loops: CDR1 SNHLY, CDR2 FYNNEI. V was shortened by 3 bases and J by 6 bases, with 18 bases between the two germline ends. The CDR3 region has the DNA TGTGCCAGCAGTGATAGGAGTGGTGTACTCGTCGAGCAGTACTTC. This sequence encodes CASSDRSGVLVEQYF.

The table lists this clonotype with many counts. CDR3 sequence reads: CASSRGYEQFF. The CDR3 nucleotides are TGTGCCTCCTCGAGGGGCTATGAGCAGTTCTTC. The chain employs TRBV27 and TRBJ2-1; D assignment may be TRBD1 or TRBD2 (5 bases each). The germline gives CDR1 MNHEY, CDR2 SMNVEV (reference sequence). The CDR3 is made up of 11 amino acids. Deletions cut 11 bases from V and 8 bases from J, with 13 bases between.

Ten or more counts support this clonotype. The chain couples TRBV6-5 to TRBJ1-1; no clear D gene. The CDR3 is 11 amino acids. Germline values: CDR1 MNHEY, CDR2 SVGAGI. CDR3 region: CVTRGWTEAFF. CDR3 nucleotides: TGTGTCACGAGAGGGTGGACTGAAGCTTTCTTT.

This clonotype appeared many times. This rearrangement joins TRBV7-9 to TRBJ2-7; unclear D gene. Germline assignment: CDR1 SEHNR and CDR2 FQNEAQ (reference sequence). The CDR3 is 16 amino acids. Trimming shortened V by 2 bases and J by 0 bases, and 14 bases separated the two germline ends. The CDR3 DNA reads TGTGCCAGCAGCTTATGGACCCTGCGGTCCTCCTACGAGCAGTACTTC. Its protein is CASSLWTLRSSYEQYF.

This clonotype was picked up a small number of times. V is TRBV5-4 and J is TRBJ2-3; 11 positions match TRBD2. The CDR3 covers 15 residues. The germline CDR1 and CDR2 sequences are SGHNT and YYREEE (reference sequence). The ends lost 0 bases at V and 6 bases at J; junction bases unmatched: 3. CDR3 sequence reads: CASSLGLAGRDTQYF. In DNA form, the CDR3 reads TGTGCCAGCAGCTTGGGACTAGCGGGGAGGGATACGCAGTATTTT.

CDR3 in DNA: TGTGCCAGCAGTGAACCGAACCCTTGGGGCGAGCAGTACGTC. As protein: CASSEPNPWGEQYV. The gene calls are TRBV2 and TRBJ2-7; D is undetermined. The CDR3 is 14 residues long. Germline V gene lookup returns CDR1 SNHLY and CDR2 FYNNEI. Deletions cut 2 bases from V and 6 bases from J, with 14 bases between.

The V gene is TRBV27, the J gene TRBJ2-1; possible D gene TRBD2, 6 bases. Germline V lookup: CDR1 MNHEY, CDR2 SMNVEV (reference sequence). The CDR3 sequence is 15 residues long. The ends were cut back, 2 bases at V and 0 bases at J, with 8 bases in the middle. The DNA of the CDR3 is TGTGCCAGCAGTTTAGGGGGGACCTCCTACAATGAGCAGTTCTTC. It is translated as CASSLGGTSYNEQFF.

This clonotype was seen ten or more times. A read error may produce the germline difference seen at one junction end. This chain connects TRBV5-1 to TRBJ2-3; D perhaps matches TRBD2 (7 bases). CDR1 SGHRS and CDR2 YFSETQ come from the germline V gene. This CDR3 spans 15 amino acids. The CDR3, as DNA: TGCGCCACCAGCAGGGCGGGGGCCCCCACAGATACGCAGTATTTT. It translates to CATSRAGAPTDTQYF.

The chain has TRBV6-4 and TRBJ2-2; D perhaps matches TRBD1 (5 bases). The CDR3 length is 14 residues. Germline CDR1 reads MRHNA; CDR2 reads SNTAGT. V lost 6 bases and J 0 bases, leaving 8 bases between the germline ends. The CDR3 DNA follows: TGTGCCAGCAGCGAGGACACGAACACCGGGGAGCTGTTTTTT. Translating gives CASSEDTNTGELFF.

At least ten counts were recorded for this clonotype. The V call is TRBV20-1, the J call TRBJ1-6, with a possible D match to TRBD1 (5 bases). CDR3 length equals 14 residues. In germline, CDR1 is DFQATT, CDR2 SNEGSKA (reference sequence). Between the trimmed V and J ends, which lost 0 bases and 6 bases, there was a span of 9 bases. CDR3 sequence: CSARDVQGNSPLHF. In DNA, the CDR3 is TGCAGTGCTAGAGATGTTCAGGGTAATTCACCCCTCCACTTT.

The chain links TRBV7-3 to TRBJ1-1; D is unresolved. This CDR3 region has 13 residues. Germline V lookup: CDR1 SGHTA, CDR2 FQGTGA. Trimming shortened V by 5 bases and J by 1 base, and 8 bases separated the two germline ends. In DNA form, the CDR3 reads TGTGCCAGCAGCCAATCGGCGAACACTGAAGCTTTCTTT. Protein product: CASSQSANTEAFF. The full variable domain, its missing parts supplied by reference TRBV7-3 and TRBJ1-1, is GAGVSQTPSNKVTEKGKYVELRCDPISGHTALYWYRQSLGQGPEFLIYFQGTGAADDSGLPNDRFFAVRPEGSVSTLKIQRTERGDSAVYLCASSQSANTEAFFGQGTRLTVV.

The table lists this clonotype with many counts. The chain has TRBV7-8 and TRBJ2-1; 8 bases match TRBD2. The CDR3 extends over 15 amino acids. V dropped 3 bases and J dropped 5; count of bases not matched to a gene: 6. Germline CDR1 and CDR2: SGHVS and FQNEAQ. The CDR3 region is CASSLVTGGNNEQFF. The CDR3 nucleotides are TGTGCCAGCAGCTTGGTCACGGGGGGGAACAATGAGCAGTTCTTC.

This clonotype was seen at least ten times. V is TRBV7-9 and J is TRBJ2-1; the D gene is possibly TRBD2 (7 bases). V lost 4 bases, J lost 9 bases, and 25 bases lay in between. Germline V CDR1 and CDR2: SEHNR, FQNEAQ (reference sequence). The CDR3 loop spans 17 amino acids. CDR3 nucleotide sequence: TGTGCCAGCAGCTCCACCCATATAAGGGGGGGCGAAAGTGAGCAGTTCTTC. It is translated as CASSSTHIRGGESEQFF.

This clonotype was picked up a small number of times. The chain combines TRBV20-1 with TRBJ1-6; a weak D match, TRBD1 (5 bases). The CDR3 is made up of 16 amino acids. Trimming took off 0 bases at V and 10 bases at J, with 19 bases between the two ends. CDR1 is DFQATT and CDR2 is SNEGSKA in the germline V gene (reference sequence). CDR3 region: CSAREPSLRASSPLHF. The CDR3 nucleotides read TGCAGTGCTAGAGAGCCCTCCCTCAGGGCATCGTCACCCCTCCACTTT.